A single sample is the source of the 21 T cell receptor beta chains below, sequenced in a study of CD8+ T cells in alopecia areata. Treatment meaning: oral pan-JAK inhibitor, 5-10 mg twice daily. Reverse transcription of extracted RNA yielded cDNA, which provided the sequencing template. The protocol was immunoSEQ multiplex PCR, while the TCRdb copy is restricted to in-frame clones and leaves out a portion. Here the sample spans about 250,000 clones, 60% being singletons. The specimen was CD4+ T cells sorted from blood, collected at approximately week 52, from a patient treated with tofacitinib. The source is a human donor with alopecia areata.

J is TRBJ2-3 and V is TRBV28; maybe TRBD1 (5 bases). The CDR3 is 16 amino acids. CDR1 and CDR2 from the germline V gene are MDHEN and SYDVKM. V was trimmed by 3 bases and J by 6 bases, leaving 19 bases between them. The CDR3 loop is CASSFTNTQDGDTQYF. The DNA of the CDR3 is TGTGCCAGCAGTTTTACCAATACACAGGATGGGGATACGCAGTATTTT.

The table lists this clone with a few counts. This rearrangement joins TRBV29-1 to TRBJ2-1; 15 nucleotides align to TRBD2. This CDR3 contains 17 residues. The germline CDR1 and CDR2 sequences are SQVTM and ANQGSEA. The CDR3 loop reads CTVTGLAGGASYNEQFF. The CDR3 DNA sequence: TGCACCGTCACTGGACTAGCGGGGGGGGCATCCTACAATGAGCAGTTCTTC.

The CDR3: CASSQERGGQETQYF. The CDR3 nucleotides read TGTGCCAGCAGCCAAGAGCGGGGGGGCCAAGAGACCCAGTACTTC. The chain is built from TRBV4-2 and TRBJ2-5; 9 bases line up with TRBD2. V shed 0 bases and J 1 base; nucleotides not matched to a gene: 0. CDR3 size: 15 residues. CDR1 is LGHNA, CDR2 YNFKEQ, per germline.

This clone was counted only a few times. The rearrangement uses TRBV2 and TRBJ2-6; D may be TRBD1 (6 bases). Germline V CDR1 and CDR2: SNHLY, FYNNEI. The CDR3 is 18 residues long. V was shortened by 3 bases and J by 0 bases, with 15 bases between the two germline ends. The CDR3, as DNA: TGTGCCAGCAGTGATGGGGGCGCCACTCACTCTGGGGCCAACGTCCTGACTTTC. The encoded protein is CASSDGGATHSGANVLTF.

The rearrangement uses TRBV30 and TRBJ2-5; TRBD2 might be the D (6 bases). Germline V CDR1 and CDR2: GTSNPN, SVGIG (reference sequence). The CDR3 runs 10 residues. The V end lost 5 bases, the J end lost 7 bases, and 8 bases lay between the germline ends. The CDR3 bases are TGTGCCTGGGGGGGGTCGACCCAGTACTTC. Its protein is CAWGGSTQYF.

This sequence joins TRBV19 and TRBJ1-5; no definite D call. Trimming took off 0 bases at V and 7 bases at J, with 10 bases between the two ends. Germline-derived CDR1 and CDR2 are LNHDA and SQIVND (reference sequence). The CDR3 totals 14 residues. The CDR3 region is CASSIEGSGQPQHF. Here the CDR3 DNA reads TGTGCCAGTAGTATAGAAGGGAGTGGCCAGCCCCAGCATTTT.

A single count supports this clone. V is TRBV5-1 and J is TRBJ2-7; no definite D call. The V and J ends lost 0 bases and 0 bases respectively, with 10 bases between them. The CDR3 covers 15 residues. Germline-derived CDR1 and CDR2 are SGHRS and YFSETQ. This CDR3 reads CASSLGPSSSYEQYF. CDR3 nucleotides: TGCGCCAGCAGCTTGGGACCGTCGAGCTCCTACGAGCAGTACTTC.

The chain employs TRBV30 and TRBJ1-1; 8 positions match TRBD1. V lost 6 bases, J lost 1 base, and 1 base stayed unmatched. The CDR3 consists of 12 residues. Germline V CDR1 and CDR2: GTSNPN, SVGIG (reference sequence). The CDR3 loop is CACRGQNTEAFF. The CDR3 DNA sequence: TGTGCCTGCAGGGGGCAGAACACTGAAGCTTTCTTT.

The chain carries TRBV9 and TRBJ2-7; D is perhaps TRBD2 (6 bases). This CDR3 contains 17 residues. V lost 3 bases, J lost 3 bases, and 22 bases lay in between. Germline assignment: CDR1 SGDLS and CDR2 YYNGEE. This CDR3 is CASSAHSGGRQIYEQYF. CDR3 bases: TGTGCCAGCAGCGCCCATAGCGGAGGGCGCCAAATCTACGAGCAGTACTTC.

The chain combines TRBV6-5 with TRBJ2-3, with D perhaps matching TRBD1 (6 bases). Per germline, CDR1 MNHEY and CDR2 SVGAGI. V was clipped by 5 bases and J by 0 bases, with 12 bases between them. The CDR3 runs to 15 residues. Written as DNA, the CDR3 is TGTGCCAGCAGTCCGACAGGCCTTAGCACAGATACGCAGTATTTT. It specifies CASSPTGLSTDTQYF.

DNA for the CDR3: TGTGCCAGCAGTGGCAGATACTGGAACGCGAACACCGGGGAGCTGTTTTTT. Its protein is CASSGRYWNANTGELFF. The V gene is TRBV6-1, the J gene TRBJ2-2, with D hard to call. V gave up 4 bases and J gave up 0 bases, with 15 bases separating them. This CDR3 contains 17 residues. The V gene's germline CDR1 is MNHNS and CDR2 SASEGT.

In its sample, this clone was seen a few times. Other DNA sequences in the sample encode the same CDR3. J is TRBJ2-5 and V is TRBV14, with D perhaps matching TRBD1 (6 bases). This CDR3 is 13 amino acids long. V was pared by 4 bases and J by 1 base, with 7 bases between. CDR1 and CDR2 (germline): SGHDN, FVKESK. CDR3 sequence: CASSRTVQETQYF. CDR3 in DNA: TGTGCCAGCAGCCGGACAGTCCAAGAGACCCAGTACTTC.

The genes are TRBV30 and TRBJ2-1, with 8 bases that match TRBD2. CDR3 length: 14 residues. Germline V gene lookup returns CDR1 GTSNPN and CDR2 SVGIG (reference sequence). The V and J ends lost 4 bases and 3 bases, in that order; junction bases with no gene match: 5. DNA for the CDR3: TGTGCCTGGAACGGGGGGGCGAACTACAATGAGCAGTTCTTC. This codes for CAWNGGANYNEQFF.

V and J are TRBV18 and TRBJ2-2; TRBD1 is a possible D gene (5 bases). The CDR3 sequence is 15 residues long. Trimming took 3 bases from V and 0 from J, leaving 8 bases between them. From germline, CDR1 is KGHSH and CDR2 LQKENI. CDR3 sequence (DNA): TGTGCCAGCTCACCTCCCAGGGCGAACACCGGGGAGCTGTTTTTT. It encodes CASSPPRANTGELFF.

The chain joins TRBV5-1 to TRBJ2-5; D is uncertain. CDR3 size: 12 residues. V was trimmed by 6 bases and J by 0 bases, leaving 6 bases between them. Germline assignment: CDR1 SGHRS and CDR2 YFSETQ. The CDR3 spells CASTQDQETQYF. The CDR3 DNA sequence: TGCGCCAGCACCCAGGACCAAGAGACCCAGTACTTC. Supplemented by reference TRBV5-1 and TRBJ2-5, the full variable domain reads KAGVTQTPRYLIKTRGQQVTLSCSPISGHRSVSWYQQTPGQGLQFLFEYFSETQRNKGNFPGRFSGRQFSNSRSEMNVSTLELGDSALYLCASTQDQETQYFGPGTRLLVL.

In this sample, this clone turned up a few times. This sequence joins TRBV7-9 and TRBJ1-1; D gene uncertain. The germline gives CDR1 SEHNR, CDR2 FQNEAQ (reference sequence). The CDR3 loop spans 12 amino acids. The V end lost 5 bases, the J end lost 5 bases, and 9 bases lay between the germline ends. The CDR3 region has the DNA TGTGCCAGCAGCAGGCTCAGGACTGAAGCTTTCTTT. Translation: CASSRLRTEAFF.

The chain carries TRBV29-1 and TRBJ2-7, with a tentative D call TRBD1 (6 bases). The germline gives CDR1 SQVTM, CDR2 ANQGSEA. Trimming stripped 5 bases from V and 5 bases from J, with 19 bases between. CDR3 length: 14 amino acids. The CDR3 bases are TGCAGCGTTTCAGGTCACGGGAACAGGGACGAGCAGTACTTC. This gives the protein CSVSGHGNRDEQYF.

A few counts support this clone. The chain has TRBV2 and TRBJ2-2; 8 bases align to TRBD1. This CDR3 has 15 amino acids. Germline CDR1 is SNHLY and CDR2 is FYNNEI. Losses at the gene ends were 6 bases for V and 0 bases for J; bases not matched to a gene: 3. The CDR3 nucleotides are TGTGCCAGCAGAGGACAGGGTGCGAACACCGGGGAGCTGTTTTTT. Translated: CASRGQGANTGELFF.

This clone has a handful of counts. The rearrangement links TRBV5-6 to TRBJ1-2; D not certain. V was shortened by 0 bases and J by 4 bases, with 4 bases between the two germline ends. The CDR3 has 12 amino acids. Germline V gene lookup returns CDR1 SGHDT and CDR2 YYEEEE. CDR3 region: CASSLAPYGYTF. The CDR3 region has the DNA TGTGCCAGCAGCTTGGCTCCCTATGGCTACACCTTC.

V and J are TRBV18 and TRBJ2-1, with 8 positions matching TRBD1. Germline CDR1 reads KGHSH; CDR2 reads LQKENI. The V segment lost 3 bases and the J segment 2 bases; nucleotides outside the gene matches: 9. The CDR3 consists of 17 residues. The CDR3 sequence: CASSPVQGVITYNEQFF. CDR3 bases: TGTGCCAGCTCACCCGTACAGGGGGTGATTACCTACAATGAGCAGTTCTTC.

CDR3: CASSPEDSRAKNIQYF. Here the CDR3 DNA reads TGCGCCAGCAGCCCTGAAGACTCTCGAGCCAAAAACATTCAGTACTTC. The chain carries TRBV4-1 and TRBJ2-4; D gene unclear. This CDR3 spans 16 amino acids. Germline lookup yields CDR1 MGHRA and CDR2 YSYEKL. V lost 4 bases to trimming and J lost 0 bases, with 13 bases between them.